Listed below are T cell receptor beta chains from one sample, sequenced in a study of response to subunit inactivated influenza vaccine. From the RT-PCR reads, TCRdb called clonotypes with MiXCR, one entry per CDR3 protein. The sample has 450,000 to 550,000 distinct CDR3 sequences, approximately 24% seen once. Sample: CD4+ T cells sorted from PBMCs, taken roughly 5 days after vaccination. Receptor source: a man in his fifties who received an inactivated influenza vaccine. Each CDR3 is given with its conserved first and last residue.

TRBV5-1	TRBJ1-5	CASSDGLGQPQHF
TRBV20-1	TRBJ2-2	CSATEGRGNTGELFF
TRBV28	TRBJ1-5	CASSPDSNQPQHF
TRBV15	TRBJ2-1	CATSRAKTSGTYNEQFF
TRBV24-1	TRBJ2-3	CATSDLGEDTQYF
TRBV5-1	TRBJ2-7	CASSGEAYYEQYF
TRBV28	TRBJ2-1	CASSPPAGTSGGDYNEQFF
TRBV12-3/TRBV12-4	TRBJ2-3	CASRPTGWDTQYF
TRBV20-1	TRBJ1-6	CSARPGGYSPLHF
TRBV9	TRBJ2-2	CASSVAASGSGTGELFF
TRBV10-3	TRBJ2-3	CAISESGGNPDTQYF
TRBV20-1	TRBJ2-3	CSARSRTGTGTDTQYF
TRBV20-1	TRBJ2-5	CSAKLAGETQYF
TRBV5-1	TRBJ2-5	CASSTPLDDQETQYF
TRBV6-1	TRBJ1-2	CASSEKYGYTF
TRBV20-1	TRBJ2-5	CSARKGLERRETQYF
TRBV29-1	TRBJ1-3	CSVDWGTGSPIYF
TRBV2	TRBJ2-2	CASSVQGAGELFF
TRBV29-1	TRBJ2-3	CSVVRSADTQYF
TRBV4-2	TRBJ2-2	CASSQEDRVTGELLF
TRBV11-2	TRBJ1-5	CASSFQGQGQPQHF
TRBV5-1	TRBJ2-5	CASSGLAGQETQYF
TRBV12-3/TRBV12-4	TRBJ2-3	CASSLAGQPTDTQYF
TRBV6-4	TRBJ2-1	CASSVRDSRYNEQFF
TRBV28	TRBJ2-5	CASSNPRRGAIRTQYF
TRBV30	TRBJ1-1	CAWSRGVGQQNTEAFF
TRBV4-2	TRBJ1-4	CASSQDPRTGATNEKLFF
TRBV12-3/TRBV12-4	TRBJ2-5	CASSFPGRQETQYF
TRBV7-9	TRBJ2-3	CASSQSDKGRTDTQYF
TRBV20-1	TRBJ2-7	CSAGRGSDEQYF
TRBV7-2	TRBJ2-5	CASSFRLGGETQYF
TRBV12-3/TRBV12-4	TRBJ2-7	CASSLMGFSYEQYF
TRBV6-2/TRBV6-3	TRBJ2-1	CASLDRDYNDQFF
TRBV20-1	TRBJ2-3	CSARVGTNKRMQYF
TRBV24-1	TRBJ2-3	CATSEGGRQDTQYF
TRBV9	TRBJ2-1	CASSAKWGGHEQFF
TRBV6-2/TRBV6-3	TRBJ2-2	CASSYSYRGTGELFF
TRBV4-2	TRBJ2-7	CASSHSGTSTYEQYF
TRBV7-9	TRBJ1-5	CASSSYGTGVGNQPQHF
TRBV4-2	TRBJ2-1	CASSYLGLAGGIFDEQFF
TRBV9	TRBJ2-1	CASNRLAGGRGEQFF
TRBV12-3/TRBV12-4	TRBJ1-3	CASSSDRYSGNTIYF
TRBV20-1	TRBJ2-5	CSARLAGWYQETQYF
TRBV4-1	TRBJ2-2	CASSQVRDRGFGELFF
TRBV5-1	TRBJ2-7	CASSLYQASGQYF
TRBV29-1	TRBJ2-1	CSVLGTTSYNEQFF